The 27 T cell receptor beta chains reported below all come from one sample, sequenced in a study of cytotoxic CD8 clonotypes in ibrutinib-treated CLL. The repertoire was sequenced with immunoSEQ multiplex PCR; TCRdb's copy has only in-frame clones and lacks some. The sample has about 49,000 clones, approximately 51% seen once. This specimen was PBMCs, taken after 12 months of ibrutinib treatment. These receptors all stem from a human donor with chronic lymphocytic leukemia.

The V and J genes are TRBV28 and TRBJ2-7; possibly TRBD2 for D (6 bases). V was clipped by 7 bases and J by 2 bases, with 18 bases between them. This CDR3 is built from 15 residues. The germline V gene encodes CDR1 MDHEN and CDR2 SYDVKM. The DNA of the CDR3 is TGTGCCAGCACCCCCTCTAGCGCTCTACCCTACGAGCAGTACTTC. Translated: CASTPSSALPYEQYF.

The chain is built from TRBV28 and TRBJ2-3; maybe TRBD2 (8 bases). This CDR3 is built from 14 residues. Germline V gene lookup returns CDR1 MDHEN and CDR2 SYDVKM. Trimming stripped 7 bases from V and 7 bases from J, with 18 bases between. This CDR3 reads CASILAEGGNTQYF. DNA of the CDR3: TGTGCCAGCATACTAGCGGAAGGGGGCAATACGCAGTATTTT.

The chain combines TRBV6-1 with TRBJ2-3; tentative D call: TRBD1 (6 bases). This CDR3 has 14 amino acids. The V and J ends lost 5 bases and 0 bases respectively, with 9 bases between them. CDR1 is MNHNS and CDR2 is SASEGT in the germline V gene. The CDR3 coding sequence is TGTGCCAGCAGTAAACAGGGTAGCACAGATACGCAGTATTTT. Amino acid sequence: CASSKQGSTDTQYF.

This clone was seen a few times. V usage is TRBV7-2 and J usage is TRBJ1-1; 8 bases are shared with TRBD1. Germline V gives CDR1 SGHTA, CDR2 FQGNSA. V gave up 5 bases and J gave up 1 base; unmatched junction bases: 3. The CDR3 runs 14 residues. The CDR3 DNA is TGTGCCAGCAGCAGACAGGGGAAGAACACTGAAGCTTTCTTT. Protein: CASSRQGKNTEAFF.

The chain joins TRBV6-6 to TRBJ2-3; TRBD2 matches at 11 bases. Trimming at V came to 6 bases and at J to 5 bases, leaving 7 bases not matched to a gene. There are 15 residues in the CDR3. In germline, CDR1 is MNHNY, CDR2 SVGAGI (reference sequence). In DNA, the CDR3 is TGTGCCAGCAGCTATAGCGGGAGGGGCAGAGATACGCAGTATTTT. It specifies CASSYSGRGRDTQYF.

In regard to this clone: Distinct nucleotide sequences in the sample also encode this CDR3. This chain uses TRBV7-6 with TRBJ2-3; D gene uncertain. CDR1 and CDR2 from the germline V gene are SGHVS and FNYEAQ. The CDR3 sequence is 12 residues long. V was trimmed by 5 bases and J by 6 bases, leaving 9 bases between them. The chain's CDR3 is CASSPVGDTQYF. The CDR3 DNA is TGTGCCAGCAGCCCGGTAGGGGATACGCAGTATTTT. Based on the CDR3 plus reference TRBV7-6 and TRBJ2-3, the full variable domain is GAGVSQSPRYKVTKRGQDVALRCDPISGHVSLYWYRQALGQGPEFLTYFNYEAQQDKSGLPNDRFSAERPEGSISTLTIQRTEQRDSAMYRCASSPVGDTQYFGPGTRLTVL.

V usage is TRBV2 and J usage is TRBJ2-7; D remains ambiguous. Germline V gene sequence: CDR1 SNHLY, CDR2 FYNNEI. This CDR3 comprises 13 residues. V was cut by 5 bases and J by 4 bases, with 12 bases left in between. The CDR3 DNA follows: TGTGCCAGCAGTCGTCTCACACCTTACGAGCAGTACTTC. Its protein product is CASSRLTPYEQYF.

The chain carries TRBV27 and TRBJ2-3, with 9 bases fitting TRBD2. Germline V gives CDR1 MNHEY, CDR2 SMNVEV (reference sequence). This CDR3 contains 16 residues. V lost 4 bases and J lost 0; bases outside the gene matches: 5. In DNA form, the CDR3 reads TGTGCCAGCAGTTGGGGGACTAGCCTTAGCACAGATACGCAGTATTTT. The encoded protein is CASSWGTSLSTDTQYF.

This chain connects TRBV7-3 to TRBJ1-1; weak D call: TRBD1 (5 bases). CDR1 and CDR2 from the germline V gene are SGHTA and FQGTGA. Trimming left V 5 bases short and J 4 bases short, with 14 bases between. This CDR3 contains 14 residues. CDR3 in amino acids: CASSRTGRGTEAFF. Here the CDR3 DNA reads TGTGCCAGCAGCCGAACAGGTCGGGGCACTGAAGCTTTCTTT.

This clone appeared a few times. The rearrangement joins TRBV6-4 to TRBJ1-6, with a tentative D call TRBD1 (5 bases). Germline V gene sequence: CDR1 MRHNA, CDR2 SNTAGT. Trimming removed 9 bases at V and 6 bases at J, with 15 bases between. This CDR3 is 14 amino acids long. The CDR3 DNA follows: TGTGCCAGAACCTCCCGACAGTTTAATTCACCCCTCCACTTT. This encodes CARTSRQFNSPLHF.

The chain carries TRBV6-1 and TRBJ2-1; D remains ambiguous. V was clipped by 3 bases and J by 12 bases, with 6 bases between them. This CDR3 has 10 amino acids. Looked up from germline, CDR1 is MNHNS and CDR2 is SASEGT. CDR3 nucleotide sequence: TGTGCCAGCAGTGACAGTAGGCAGTTCTTC. Amino acids: CASSDSRQFF.

This sequence joins TRBV10-3 and TRBJ2-5; D might be TRBD1 (6 bases). CDR3 size: 13 residues. The germline V and J ends were trimmed by 2 bases and 4 bases, with 8 bases remaining between them. Germline values: CDR1 ENHRY, CDR2 SYGVKD. The CDR3 DNA reads TGTGCCATCAGTGAGGACAGGCGAGAGACCCAGTACTTC. It encodes CAISEDRRETQYF.

The chain couples TRBV6-6 to TRBJ1-3; possible D gene TRBD1, 6 bases. V lost 6 bases and J lost 1, with 10 bases in between. CDR1 is MNHNY and CDR2 is SVGAGI in the germline V gene (reference sequence). This CDR3 region has 14 residues. CDR3 protein: CASRIQGSGNTIYF. CDR3 sequence (DNA): TGTGCCAGCAGGATACAGGGTTCTGGAAACACCATATATTTT.

The V and J genes are TRBV28 and TRBJ2-7; TRBD1 or TRBD2 may be the D gene (5 bases each). The germline V gene encodes CDR1 MDHEN and CDR2 SYDVKM. The CDR3 loop spans 13 amino acids. Trimming cost V 6 bases and J 5 bases, with 14 bases left between them. Written as DNA, the CDR3 is TGTGCCAGCAGGCCGGGACCCACAAACGAGCAGTACTTC. This translates into CASRPGPTNEQYF.

The rearrangement uses TRBV28 and TRBJ2-7; tentatively, D is TRBD1 (5 bases). Germline V lookup: CDR1 MDHEN, CDR2 SYDVKM. V lost 2 bases and J 6 bases, leaving 8 bases between the germline ends. This CDR3 has 12 residues. CDR3 sequence reads: CASSLQGLEQYF. The CDR3 DNA reads as TGTGCCAGCAGTTTACAGGGTCTCGAGCAGTACTTC.

The chain links TRBV29-1 to TRBJ2-6; 8 bases fit TRBD1. The V gene end was trimmed by 5 bases and the J gene end by 12 bases; junction bases not matched to a gene: 12. The CDR3 has 14 amino acids. The germline V gene encodes CDR1 SQVTM and CDR2 ANQGSEA. CDR3 coding DNA: TGCAGCGTTCCTACAGGGGGTAGTGCTGGCGTCCTGACTTTC. Its protein product is CSVPTGGSAGVLTF.

In this sample, this clone turned up a few times. The gene calls are TRBV6-6 and TRBJ1-2, with 10 bases matching TRBD1. The V gene end was trimmed by 5 bases and the J gene end by 4 bases; junction bases not matched to a gene: 7. Germline-derived CDR1 and CDR2 are MNHNY and SVGAGI (reference sequence). There are 15 residues in the CDR3. The chain's CDR3 is CASSPRQGAVYGYTF. The DNA of the CDR3 is TGTGCCAGCAGTCCAAGACAGGGGGCCGTCTATGGCTACACCTTC.

V gene TRBV5-4 combines with J gene TRBJ1-2; D gene ambiguous. Germline V gene sequence: CDR1 SGHNT, CDR2 YYREEE (reference sequence). The CDR3 runs to 13 residues. Trimming took off 0 bases at V and 8 bases at J, with 11 bases between the two ends. The CDR3, as DNA: TGTGCCAGCAGCTTGGCCGTTGCTGGGGGCTACACCTTC. Its translation: CASSLAVAGGYTF.

This clone was seen a handful of times. The chain carries TRBV27 and TRBJ1-6, with 9 bases fitting TRBD1. The germline CDR1 and CDR2 sequences are MNHEY and SMNVEV (reference sequence). With V trimmed by 3 bases and J by 8 bases, 5 bases remained unmatched. The CDR3 consists of 15 residues. In nucleotides, the CDR3 is TGTGCCAGCAGTTTGGGCCGGACAGGGGATTCACCCCTCCACTTT. This translates into CASSLGRTGDSPLHF.

The chain employs TRBV30 and TRBJ1-5, with D possibly being TRBD1 (5 bases). Germline loops: CDR1 GTSNPN, CDR2 SVGIG (reference sequence). V was trimmed by 0 bases and J by 1 base, leaving 16 bases between them. CDR3 length: 17 residues. The CDR3 DNA reads as TGTGCCTGGAGTGTAGTCTTAGGGACGGGAAGCAATCAGCCCCAGCATTTT. This sequence encodes CAWSVVLGTGSNQPQHF.

This clone was recorded a few times. The chain couples TRBV4-1 to TRBJ1-5; D ambiguous. This CDR3 is 14 amino acids long. V was pared by 0 bases and J by 7 bases, with 10 bases between. From germline, CDR1 is MGHRA and CDR2 YSYEKL. CDR3 in amino acids: CASSQDGRRQPQHF. The CDR3 coding sequence is TGCGCCAGCAGCCAAGACGGCAGGAGGCAGCCCCAGCATTTT.

This chain uses TRBV18 with TRBJ2-4; TRBD2 agrees at 7 bases. From germline, CDR1 is KGHSH and CDR2 LQKENI. The ends lost 6 bases at V and 3 bases at J; junction bases unmatched: 5. There are 14 residues in the CDR3. CDR3 loop: CASSPGGNKNIQYF. In DNA form, the CDR3 reads TGTGCCAGCTCTCCCGGGGGGAACAAAAACATTCAGTACTTC. The whole variable domain, remainder taken from reference TRBV18 and TRBJ2-4, is NAGVMQNPRHLVRRRGQEARLRCSPMKGHSHVYWYRQLPEEGLKFMVYLQKENIIDESGMPKERFSAEFPKEGPSILRIQQVVRGDSAAYFCASSPGGNKNIQYFGAGTRLSVL.

The rearrangement uses TRBV7-9 and TRBJ2-7; D is undetermined. CDR1 is SEHNR, CDR2 FQNEAQ, per germline (reference sequence). Trimming took 3 bases from V and 2 from J, leaving 8 bases between them. CDR3 length: 13 residues. The CDR3 reads CASSFDTTYEQYF. In DNA, the CDR3 is TGTGCCAGCAGCTTCGACACGACCTACGAGCAGTACTTC.

This clone has only a few counts. The J gene is TRBJ2-3, the V gene TRBV6-1, with 7 bases matching TRBD1. Germline V gives CDR1 MNHNS, CDR2 SASEGT. Germline trimming cut 6 bases from V and 1 base from J; bases unmatched to any gene: 4. The CDR3 loop spans 14 amino acids. As DNA, the CDR3 is TGTGCCAGCAGGAGGACAGGAGGCACAGATACGCAGTATTTT. This translates into CASRRTGGTDTQYF.

This chain links TRBV6-6 with TRBJ1-1, with D possibly being TRBD1 (6 bases). The CDR3 runs to 15 residues. Trimming removed 2 bases at V and 3 bases at J, with 13 bases between. The germline V gene has CDR1 MNHNY and CDR2 SVGAGI (reference sequence). The CDR3 nucleotides are TGTGCCAGCAGTTACGCCCGGTCAGGGGACACTGAAGCTTTCTTT. Translation gives CASSYARSGDTEAFF.

The chain has TRBV18 and TRBJ2-5; D is unresolved. V gave up 2 bases and J gave up 2 bases, with 9 bases separating them. Germline CDR1 and CDR2: KGHSH and LQKENI. The CDR3 is 14 residues long. For the CDR3, the DNA is TGTGCCAGCTCACCAGACCTTTCACAAGAGACCCAGTACTTC. Translation gives CASSPDLSQETQYF.

The chain has TRBV7-2 and TRBJ2-5, with a weak D call TRBD2 (7 bases). The V end lost 5 bases, the J end lost 5 bases, and 15 bases lay between the germline ends. The CDR3 length is 14 residues. Germline values: CDR1 SGHTA, CDR2 FQGNSA. As DNA, the CDR3 is TGTGCCAGCAGCCATTCGCGGGGGCCCGAGACCCAGTACTTC. This sequence encodes CASSHSRGPETQYF. The full variable domain, its missing parts supplied by reference TRBV7-2 and TRBJ2-5, is GAGVSQSPSNKVTEKGKDVELRCDPISGHTALYWYRQSLGQGLEFLIYFQGNSAPDKSGLPSDRFSAERTGGSVSTLTIQRTQQEDSAVYLCASSHSRGPETQYFGPGTRLLVL.